The entry below describes one T cell receptor beta chain. The data are from a study of shared clonotypes between healthy human individuals. Researchers ran the assay at a deep level. Data came from immunoSEQ multiplex PCR; TCRdb stores just in-frame clones and leaves some out. The table lists more than 2,000,000 clones, 85% to 95% of them singletons, with roughly 0.36% in the top ten. Specimen: naive CD4+ T cells from PBMCs. Subset denoted: CD45RA+ positively selected. This sequence originates from a man aged 18-30 years in good health. Some clones in this sample may be carry-over from other donors' samples.

The CDR3 nucleotides read TGTGCCAGCAGCCTCCAAAGCGGGAGGGGTGAAGCTTTCTTT. This encodes CASSLQSGRGEAFF. J is TRBJ1-1 and V is TRBV5-6, with D possibly being TRBD1 (5 bases). CDR3 length equals 14 residues. The V and J ends lost 4 bases and 7 bases respectively, with 17 bases between them. In germline, CDR1 is SGHDT, CDR2 YYEEEE.